This TCR beta chain comes out of a study of T cells in localized non-small cell lung cancer. CDR1 and CDR2 (germline): SGHAT, FQNNGV. With 0 bases removed from V and 1 base from J, the gap between germline ends came to 11 bases. The CDR3 consists of 16 residues. Only in-frame clones appear in the TCRdb table, and some are missing; sequencing was by immunoSEQ multiplex PCR. The sample has 100,000 to 150,000 clones, around 90% seen once. The receptor comes from an older female donor with stage I lung adenocarcinoma. This chain uses TRBV11-2 with TRBJ2-3; possible D gene TRBD2, 5 bases. The sample consisted of peripheral blood, taken before any cancer treatment. CDR3 residues: CASSLDSAGGTDTQYF. As DNA, the CDR3 is TGTGCCAGCAGCTTAGATTCCGCGGGCGGCACAGATACGCAGTATTTT.